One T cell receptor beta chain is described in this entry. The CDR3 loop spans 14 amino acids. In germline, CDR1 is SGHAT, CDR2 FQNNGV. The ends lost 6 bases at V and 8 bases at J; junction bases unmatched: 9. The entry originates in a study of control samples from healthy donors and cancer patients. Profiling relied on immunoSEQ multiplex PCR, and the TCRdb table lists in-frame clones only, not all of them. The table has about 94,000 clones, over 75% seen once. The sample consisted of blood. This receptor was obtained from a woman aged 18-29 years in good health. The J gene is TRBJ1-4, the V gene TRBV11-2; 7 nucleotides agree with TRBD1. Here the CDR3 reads CASREDRRAEKLFF. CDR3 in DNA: TGTGCCAGCAGAGAGGACAGGCGGGCGGAAAAACTGTTTTTT.